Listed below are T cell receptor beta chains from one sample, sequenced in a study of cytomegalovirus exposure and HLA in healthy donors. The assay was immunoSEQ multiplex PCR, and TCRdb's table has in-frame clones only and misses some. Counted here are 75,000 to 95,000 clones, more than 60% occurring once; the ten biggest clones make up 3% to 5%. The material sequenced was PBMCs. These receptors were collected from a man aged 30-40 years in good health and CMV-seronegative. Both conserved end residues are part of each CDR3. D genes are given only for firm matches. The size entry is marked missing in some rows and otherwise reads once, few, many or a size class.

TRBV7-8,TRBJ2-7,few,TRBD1,CASREGRTGFYEQYF,TGTGCCAGCAGAGAAGGTAGGACAGGGTTCTACGAGCAGTACTTC
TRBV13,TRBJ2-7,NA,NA,CASSPQRGYEQYF,TGTGCCAGCAGCCCGCAAAGGGGCTACGAGCAGTACTTC
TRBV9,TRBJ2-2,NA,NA,CASSVDIPGRQAGELFF,TGTGCCAGCAGCGTAGACATCCCGGGGAGGCAAGCCGGGGAGCTGTTTTTT
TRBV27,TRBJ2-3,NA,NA,CASQPGLFTDTQYF,TGTGCCAGCCAACCAGGACTATTCACAGATACGCAGTATTTT
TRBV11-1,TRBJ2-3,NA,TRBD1,CASSPRDSDTDTQYF,TGTGCCAGCAGCCCGAGGGACAGCGACACAGATACGCAGTATTTT
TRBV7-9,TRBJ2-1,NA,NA,CASSTTDFLNNEQFF,TGTGCCAGCAGTACAACAGATTTTCTTAACAATGAGCAGTTCTTC
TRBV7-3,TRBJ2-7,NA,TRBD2,CASSLTGGGFGEQYF,TGTGCCAGCAGCTTAACCGGGGGAGGGTTTGGCGAGCAGTACTTC
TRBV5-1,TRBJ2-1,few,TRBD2,CASSPGTSLNEQFF,TGCGCCAGCAGCCCTGGGACTAGCCTAAATGAGCAGTTCTTC
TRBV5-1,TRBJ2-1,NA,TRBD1,CASSLEPGQGAGEQFF,TGCGCCAGCAGCTTGGAGCCGGGACAGGGGGCGGGGGAGCAGTTCTTC
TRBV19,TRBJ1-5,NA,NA,CASNNMGGYSNQPQHF,TGTGCCAGTAACAATATGGGGGGGTATAGCAATCAGCCCCAGCATTTT
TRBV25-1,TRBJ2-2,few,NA,CASRRQGSTGELFF,TGTGCCAGCAGAAGGCAGGGTTCCACCGGGGAGCTGTTTTTT
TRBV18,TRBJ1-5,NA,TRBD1,CASSMTGADQPQHF,TGTGCCAGCTCGATGACAGGGGCAGATCAGCCCCAGCATTTT
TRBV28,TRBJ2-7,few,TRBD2,CASTLADPSYEQYF,TGTGCCAGCACCCTAGCGGACCCCTCCTACGAGCAGTACTTC
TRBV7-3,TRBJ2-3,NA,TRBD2,CASSRGTSGRTDTQYF,TGTGCCAGCAGCCGAGGGACTAGCGGGAGGACAGATACGCAGTATTTT
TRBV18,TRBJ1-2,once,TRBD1,CASSQGQAEHGYTF,TGTGCCAGCTCGCAAGGACAGGCGGAACATGGCTACACCTTC
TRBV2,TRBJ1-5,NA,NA,CASRERVYSNQPQHF,TGTGCCAGCAGGGAGAGAGTTTATAGCAATCAGCCCCAGCATTTT
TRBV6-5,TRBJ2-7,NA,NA,CASRSGSSYEQYF,TGTGCCAGCCGTAGCGGTAGCTCCTACGAGCAGTACTTC
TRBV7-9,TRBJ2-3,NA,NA,CASSVNTDTQYF,TGTGCCAGCAGCGTAAACACAGATACGCAGTATTTT
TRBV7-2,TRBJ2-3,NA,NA,CASSSRREDTQYF,TGTGCCAGCAGCTCCCGCAGGGAAGATACGCAGTATTTT
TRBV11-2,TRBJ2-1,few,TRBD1,CASSRRTGSYNEQFF,TGTGCCAGCAGCAGACGGACAGGGTCCTACAATGAGCAGTTCTTC
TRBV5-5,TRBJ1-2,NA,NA,CASSLGLYTSYGYTF,TGTGCCAGCAGCTTGGGACTCTATACATCCTATGGCTACACCTTC
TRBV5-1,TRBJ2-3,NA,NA,CASSSPGTERTDTQYF,TGCGCCAGCAGCTCACCCGGGACTGAGCGCACAGATACGCAGTATTTT
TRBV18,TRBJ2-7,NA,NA,CASSPTRVSSYEQYF,TGTGCCAGCTCACCAACTAGGGTCAGCTCCTACGAGCAGTACTTC
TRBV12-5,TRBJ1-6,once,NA,CASARGQGINSPLHF,TGTGCTAGTGCCCGGGGCCAGGGGATCAATTCACCCCTCCACTTT
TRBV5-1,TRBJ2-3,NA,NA,CASSLLTSRAPDTQYF,TGCGCCAGCAGCTTGCTTACTAGCAGAGCTCCAGATACGCAGTATTTT
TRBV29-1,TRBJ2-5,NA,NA,CSVGTSQEGTQYF,TGCAGCGTGGGGACCTCCCAGGAGGGGACCCAGTACTTC